Detailed here is one TCR beta chain. Its antigen is not known. The ends lost 6 bases at V and 5 bases at J; junction bases unmatched: 10. Germline values: CDR1 SGHTA, CDR2 FQGTGA. This CDR3 region has 15 residues. Here immunoSEQ multiplex PCR was the method, and the copy in TCRdb shows in-frame clones only, minus some. The sample lists fewer than 30,000 clones, about 88% occurring once. These data originate in a study of T cell responses to AZD1222 COVID-19 vaccine. Overall study findings and caveats: Clonal diversity may have been underestimated, and the donors were mostly white British, with more females than males.

V usage is TRBV7-3 and J usage is TRBJ2-3; 8 bases map to TRBD2. This receptor was obtained from an adult who received the AZD1222 COVID-19 vaccine. Material: peripheral blood, obtained 28 days after the second AZD1222 dose. The CDR3, as DNA: TGTGCCAGCAGGCCGAAGGGCGGGGGGTTAGATACGCAGTATTTT. Encoded protein: CASRPKGGGLDTQYF.